This is a list of T cell receptor beta chains from one sample in a study of blood T cell repertoires in COVID-19. The method was immunoSEQ multiplex PCR; TCRdb's version includes in-frame clones alone and lacks a portion of them. Of approximately 98,000 clones in the sample, about 85% were seen once. The sequenced sample consisted of peripheral blood. These receptor sequences come from a woman aged 80 or over with acute or convalescent COVID-19. Both conserved end residues are part of each CDR3. Each record gives: V gene, J gene, D gene, CDR3 protein. D genes are given only for firm matches.

>TRBV5-1|TRBJ1-2|TRBD1
CASSHGQGDNGYTF
>TRBV28|TRBJ1-6|-
CASIPGHHNSPLHF
>TRBV5-5|TRBJ1-4|-
CASSFDISGYGEKLFF
>TRBV18|TRBJ2-7|-
CASSPLRLGYEQYF
>TRBV7-3|TRBJ2-7|TRBD1
CASSSGTEGQEQYF
>TRBV4-3|TRBJ2-7|TRBD1
CASSQLDRGVSYEQYF
>TRBV19|TRBJ1-6|-
CASSIGSDRRNSPLHF
>TRBV7-2|TRBJ2-1|TRBD2
CASSFRLAGGEQFF
>TRBV9|TRBJ2-5|TRBD2
CASSVRAGLQETQYF
>TRBV7-2|TRBJ1-5|-
CASSLDLGSSQPQHF
>TRBV28|TRBJ2-1|-
CASSLYLRLVPTKDEQFF
>TRBV3-1/TRBV3-2|TRBJ2-1|-
CASSQTVYNEQFF
>TRBV2|TRBJ1-5|TRBD1
CASSEGQDSNQPQHF
>TRBV28|TRBJ2-3|-
CASSPTRGRRNTQYF
>TRBV7-2|TRBJ2-3|TRBD2
CASSLEWTGGQDTQYF
>TRBV18|TRBJ1-4|-
CASSTPSLREKLFF
>TRBV9|TRBJ2-1|TRBD2
CASSSRFERGGSSYNEQFF
>TRBV9|TRBJ1-4|TRBD1
CASSTGTVGEKLFF
>TRBV28|TRBJ1-1|-
CASSPRGMNTEAFF
>TRBV28|TRBJ1-6|-
CASSPYEGIKSPLHF
>TRBV7-9|TRBJ1-2|TRBD1
CASTLQGAIGYTF
>TRBV9|TRBJ2-1|-
CASSVAVGGGYNEQFF
>TRBV7-3|TRBJ2-7|TRBD2
CASSPSGGHTYEQYF
>TRBV10-3|TRBJ1-2|-
CAISESGESGNYGYTF